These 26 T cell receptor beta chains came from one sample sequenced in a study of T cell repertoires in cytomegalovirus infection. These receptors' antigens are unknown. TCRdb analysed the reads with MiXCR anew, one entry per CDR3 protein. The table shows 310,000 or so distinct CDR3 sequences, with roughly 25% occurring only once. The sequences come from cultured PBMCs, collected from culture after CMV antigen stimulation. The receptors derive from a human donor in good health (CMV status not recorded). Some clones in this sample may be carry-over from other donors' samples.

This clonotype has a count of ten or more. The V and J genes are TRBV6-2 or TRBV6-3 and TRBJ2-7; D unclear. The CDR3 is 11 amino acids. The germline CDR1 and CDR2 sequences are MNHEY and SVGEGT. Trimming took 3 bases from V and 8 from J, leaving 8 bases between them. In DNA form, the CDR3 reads TGTGCCAGCAGTTATTCGGAAAAGCAGTACTTC. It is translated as CASSYSEKQYF.

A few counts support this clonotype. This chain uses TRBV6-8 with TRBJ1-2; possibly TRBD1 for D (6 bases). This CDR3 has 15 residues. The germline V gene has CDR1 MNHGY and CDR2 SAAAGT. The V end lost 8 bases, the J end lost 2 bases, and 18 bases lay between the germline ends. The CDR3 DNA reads TGTGCCAGCCGCCGAATGACAGGAGGGAACTATGGCTACACCTTC. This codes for CASRRMTGGNYGYTF.

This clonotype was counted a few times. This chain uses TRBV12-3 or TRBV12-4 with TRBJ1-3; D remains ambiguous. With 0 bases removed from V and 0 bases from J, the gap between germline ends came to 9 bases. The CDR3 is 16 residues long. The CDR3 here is CASSLAIGSSGNTIYF. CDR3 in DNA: TGTGCCAGCAGTTTAGCGATCGGCAGCTCTGGAAACACCATATATTTT.

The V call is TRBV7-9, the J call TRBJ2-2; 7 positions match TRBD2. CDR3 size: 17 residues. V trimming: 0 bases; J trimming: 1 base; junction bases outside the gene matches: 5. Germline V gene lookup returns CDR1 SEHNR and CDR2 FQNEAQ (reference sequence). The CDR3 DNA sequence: TGTGCCAGCAGCTTAGCAACTCTAGCGGAGAACACCGGGGAGCTGTTTTTT. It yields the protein CASSLATLAENTGELFF.

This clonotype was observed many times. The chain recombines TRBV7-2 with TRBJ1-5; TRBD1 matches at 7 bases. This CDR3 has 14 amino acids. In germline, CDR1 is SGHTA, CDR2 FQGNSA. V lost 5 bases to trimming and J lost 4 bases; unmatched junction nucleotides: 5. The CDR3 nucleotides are TGTGCCAGCAGCGGCAGGGACAGAAATCAGCCCCAGCATTTT. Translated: CASSGRDRNQPQHF.

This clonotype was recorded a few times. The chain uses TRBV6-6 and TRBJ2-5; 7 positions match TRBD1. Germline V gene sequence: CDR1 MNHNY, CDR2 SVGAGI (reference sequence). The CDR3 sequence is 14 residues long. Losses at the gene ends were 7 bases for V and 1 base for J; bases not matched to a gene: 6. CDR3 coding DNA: TGTGCCAGCACCACCGGGACAGCCCAAGAGACCCAGTACTTC. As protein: CASTTGTAQETQYF.

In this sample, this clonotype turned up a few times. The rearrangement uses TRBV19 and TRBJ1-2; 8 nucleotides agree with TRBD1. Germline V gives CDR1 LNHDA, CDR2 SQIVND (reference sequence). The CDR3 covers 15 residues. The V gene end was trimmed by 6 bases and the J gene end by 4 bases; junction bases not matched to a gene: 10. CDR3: CASSLTGGPPYGYTF. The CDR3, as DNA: TGTGCCAGTAGCCTAACAGGGGGTCCTCCCTATGGCTACACCTTC.

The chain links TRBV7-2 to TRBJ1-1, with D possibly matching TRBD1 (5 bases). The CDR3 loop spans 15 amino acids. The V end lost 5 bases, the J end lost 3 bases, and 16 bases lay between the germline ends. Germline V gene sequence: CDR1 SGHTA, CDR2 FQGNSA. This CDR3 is CASSKRGVTDTEAFF. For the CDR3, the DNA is TGTGCCAGCAGCAAAAGAGGGGTTACGGACACTGAAGCTTTCTTT.

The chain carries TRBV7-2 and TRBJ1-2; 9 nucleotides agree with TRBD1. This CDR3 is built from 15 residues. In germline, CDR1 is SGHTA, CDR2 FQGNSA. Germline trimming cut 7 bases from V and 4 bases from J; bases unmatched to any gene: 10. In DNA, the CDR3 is TGTGCCAGCACCCCTTTTTGGGGACAGGGCTATGGCTACACCTTC. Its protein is CASTPFWGQGYGYTF. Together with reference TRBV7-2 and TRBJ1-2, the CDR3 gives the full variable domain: GAGVSQSPSNKVTEKGKDVELRCDPISGHTALYWYRQSLGQGLEFLIYFQGNSAPDKSGLPSDRFSAERTGGSVSTLTIQRTQQEDSAVYLCASTPFWGQGYGYTFGSGTRLTVV.

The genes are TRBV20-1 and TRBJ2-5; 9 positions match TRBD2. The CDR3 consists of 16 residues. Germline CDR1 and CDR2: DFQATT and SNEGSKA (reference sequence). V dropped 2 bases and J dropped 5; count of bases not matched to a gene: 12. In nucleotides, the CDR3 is TGCAGTGCTAGACCAGGCCTAGCGGGAAAGGGGGAGACCCAGTACTTC. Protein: CSARPGLAGKGETQYF.

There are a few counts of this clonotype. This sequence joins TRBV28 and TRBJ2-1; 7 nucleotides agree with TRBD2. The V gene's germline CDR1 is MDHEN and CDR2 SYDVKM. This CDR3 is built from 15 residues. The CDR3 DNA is TGTGGGTCTAGCGGCGATACCAGCTCCTACAATGAGCAGTTCTTC. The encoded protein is CGSSGDTSSYNEQFF.

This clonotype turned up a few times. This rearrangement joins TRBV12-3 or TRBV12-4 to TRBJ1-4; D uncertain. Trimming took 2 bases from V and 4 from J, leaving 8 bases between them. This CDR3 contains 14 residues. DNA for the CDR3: TGTGCCAGCAGTTTATCCGGGGTTAATGAAAAACTGTTTTTT. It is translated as CASSLSGVNEKLFF.

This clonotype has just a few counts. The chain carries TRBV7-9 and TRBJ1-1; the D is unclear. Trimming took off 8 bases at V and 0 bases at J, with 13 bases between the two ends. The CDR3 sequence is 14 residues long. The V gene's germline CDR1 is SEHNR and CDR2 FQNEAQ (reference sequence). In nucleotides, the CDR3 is TGTGCCAGCTCCTGGACTGACATGAACACTGAAGCTTTCTTT. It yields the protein CASSWTDMNTEAFF.

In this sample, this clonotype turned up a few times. The CDR3 DNA reads TGTGCCAGCAGTGAAAGGGCAGGCCCATCTGGAAACACCATATATTTT. It codes for CASSERAGPSGNTIYF. This chain connects TRBV2 to TRBJ1-3, with unresolved D. The germline gives CDR1 SNHLY, CDR2 FYNNEI. The V gene lost 2 bases and the J gene lost 1 base, with 12 bases spanning the gap. This CDR3 region has 16 residues.

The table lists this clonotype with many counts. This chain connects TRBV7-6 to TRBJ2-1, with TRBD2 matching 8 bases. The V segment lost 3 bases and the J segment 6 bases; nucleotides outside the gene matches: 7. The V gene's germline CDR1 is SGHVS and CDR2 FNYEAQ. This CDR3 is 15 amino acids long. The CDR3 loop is CASSFRLAGPNEQFF. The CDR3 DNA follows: TGTGCCAGCAGCTTCCGCCTAGCGGGCCCCAATGAGCAGTTCTTC.

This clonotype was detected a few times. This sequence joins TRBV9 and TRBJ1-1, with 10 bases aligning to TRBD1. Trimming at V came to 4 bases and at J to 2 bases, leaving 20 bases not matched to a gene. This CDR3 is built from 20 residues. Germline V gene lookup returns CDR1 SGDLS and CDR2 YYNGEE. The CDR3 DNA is TGTGCCAGCAGCCAATCATTACCGGGGACAGGGGCAAGGTCTAACACTGAAGCTTTCTTT. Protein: CASSQSLPGTGARSNTEAFF.

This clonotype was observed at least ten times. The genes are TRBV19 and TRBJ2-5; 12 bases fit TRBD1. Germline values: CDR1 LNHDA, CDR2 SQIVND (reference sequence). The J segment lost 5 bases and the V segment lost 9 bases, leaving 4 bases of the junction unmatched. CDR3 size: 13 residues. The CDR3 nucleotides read TGTGCCAGCAGGGGACAGGGGGCCGAGACCCAGTACTTC. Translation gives CASRGQGAETQYF.

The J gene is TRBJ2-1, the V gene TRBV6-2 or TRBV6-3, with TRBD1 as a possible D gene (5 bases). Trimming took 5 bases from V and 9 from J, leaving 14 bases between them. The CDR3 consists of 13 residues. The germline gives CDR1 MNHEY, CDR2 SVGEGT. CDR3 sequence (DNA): TGTGCCAGCAGTCGAAACAGGTCCCCTGAGCAGTTCTTC. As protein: CASSRNRSPEQFF.

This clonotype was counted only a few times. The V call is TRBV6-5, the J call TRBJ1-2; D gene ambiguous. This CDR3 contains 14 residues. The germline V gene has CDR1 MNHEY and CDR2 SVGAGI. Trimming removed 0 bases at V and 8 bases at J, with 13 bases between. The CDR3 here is CASSYSKDPGGYTF. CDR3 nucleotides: TGTGCCAGCAGTTACTCGAAAGACCCGGGGGGCTACACCTTC.

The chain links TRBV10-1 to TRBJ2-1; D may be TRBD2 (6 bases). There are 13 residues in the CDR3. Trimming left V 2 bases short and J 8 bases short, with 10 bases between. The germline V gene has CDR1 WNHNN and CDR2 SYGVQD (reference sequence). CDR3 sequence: CASSERLGHEQFF. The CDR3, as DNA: TGCGCCAGCAGTGAGAGACTAGGCCATGAGCAGTTCTTC.

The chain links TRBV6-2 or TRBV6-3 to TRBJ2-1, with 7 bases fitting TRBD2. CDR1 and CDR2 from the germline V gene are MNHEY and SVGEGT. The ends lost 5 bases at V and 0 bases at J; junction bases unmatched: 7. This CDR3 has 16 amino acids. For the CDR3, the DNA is TGTGCCAGCAGTCCATTACTAGCGAGCTCCTACAATGAGCAGTTCTTC. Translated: CASSPLLASSYNEQFF.

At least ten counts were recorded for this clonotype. CDR3 loop: CASSPRTGSGGYTF. The CDR3 coding sequence is TGTGCCAGCAGCCCCCGGACAGGGTCTGGTGGCTACACCTTC. This rearrangement joins TRBV7-2 to TRBJ1-2; TRBD1 matches 8 bases. The V gene's germline CDR1 is SGHTA and CDR2 FQGNSA. The CDR3 has 14 residues. V lost 5 bases and J lost 7; bases outside the gene matches: 9.

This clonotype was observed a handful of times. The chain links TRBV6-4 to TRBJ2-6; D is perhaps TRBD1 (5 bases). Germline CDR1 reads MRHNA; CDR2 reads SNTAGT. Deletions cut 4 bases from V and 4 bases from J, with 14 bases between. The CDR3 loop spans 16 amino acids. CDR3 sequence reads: CASSGASGSGANVLTF. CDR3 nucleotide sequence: TGTGCCAGCAGTGGAGCCTCAGGGTCAGGGGCCAACGTCCTGACTTTC.

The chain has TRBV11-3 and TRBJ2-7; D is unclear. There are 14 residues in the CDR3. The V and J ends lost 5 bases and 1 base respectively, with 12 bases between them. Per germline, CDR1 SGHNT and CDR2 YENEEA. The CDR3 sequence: CASSPHGPSYEQYV. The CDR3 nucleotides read TGTGCCAGCAGCCCCCACGGGCCTTCCTACGAGCAGTACGTC.

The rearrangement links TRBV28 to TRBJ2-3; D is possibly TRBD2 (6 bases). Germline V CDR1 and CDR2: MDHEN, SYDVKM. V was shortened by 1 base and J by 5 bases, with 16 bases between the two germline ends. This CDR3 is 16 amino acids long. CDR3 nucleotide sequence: TGTGCCAGCAGTTTATTCGGGGGACTGGGCGAAGATACGCAGTATTTT. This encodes CASSLFGGLGEDTQYF. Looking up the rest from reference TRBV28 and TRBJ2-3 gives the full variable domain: DVKVTQSSRYLVKRTGEKVFLECVQDMDHENMFWYRQDPGLGLRLIYFSYDVKMKEKGDIPEGYSVSREKKERFSLILESASTNQTSMYLCASSLFGGLGEDTQYFGPGTRLTVL.

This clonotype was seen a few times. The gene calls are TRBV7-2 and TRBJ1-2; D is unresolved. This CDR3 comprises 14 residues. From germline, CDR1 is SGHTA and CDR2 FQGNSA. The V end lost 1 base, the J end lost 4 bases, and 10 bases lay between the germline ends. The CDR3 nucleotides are TGTGCCAGCAGCTTAGATGGGCCAGCCTATGGCTACACCTTC. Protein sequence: CASSLDGPAYGYTF.